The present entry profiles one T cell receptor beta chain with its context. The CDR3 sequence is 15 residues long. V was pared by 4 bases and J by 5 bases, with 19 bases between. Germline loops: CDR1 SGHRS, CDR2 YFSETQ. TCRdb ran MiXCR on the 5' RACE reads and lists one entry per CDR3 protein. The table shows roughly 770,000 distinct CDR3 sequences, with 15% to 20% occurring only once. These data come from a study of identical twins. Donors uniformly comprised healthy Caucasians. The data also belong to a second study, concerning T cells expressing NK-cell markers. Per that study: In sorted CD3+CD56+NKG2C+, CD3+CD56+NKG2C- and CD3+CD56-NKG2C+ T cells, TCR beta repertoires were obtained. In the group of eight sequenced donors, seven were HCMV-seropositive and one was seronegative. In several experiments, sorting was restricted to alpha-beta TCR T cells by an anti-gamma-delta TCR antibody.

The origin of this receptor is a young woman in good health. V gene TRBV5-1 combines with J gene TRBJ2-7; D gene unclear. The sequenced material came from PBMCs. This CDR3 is CASSPYPSMRDEQYF. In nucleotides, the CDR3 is TGCGCCAGCAGCCCCTACCCAAGCATGCGCGACGAGCAGTACTTC.